Presented here are 16 T cell receptor beta chains from one specimen sequenced in a study of TIL therapy for anti-PD-1-resistant metastatic lung cancer. The time point: pre-treatment sample, taken before nivolumab and TIL therapy. This was the immunoSEQ v3 assay. Assay: immunoSEQ multiplex PCR; the TCRdb copy retains only in-frame clones and omits some. The sample lists 14,000 to 15,000 clones; around 86% were seen once. Sequences were derived from blood, sampled at baseline. The receptor set was obtained from a person between 25 and 79 years old with non-small cell lung cancer.

The chain couples TRBV19 to TRBJ1-3; D is uncertain. The germline V gene has CDR1 LNHDA and CDR2 SQIVND (reference sequence). Trimming cost V 3 bases and J 0 bases, with 9 bases left between them. The CDR3 is 15 amino acids. In DNA, the CDR3 is TGTGCCAGTAGTATTCCACAGAGCTCTGGAAACACCATATATTTT. Amino acid sequence: CASSIPQSSGNTIYF.

V and J are TRBV5-1 and TRBJ2-3, with 8 bases fitting TRBD2. Germline CDR1 and CDR2: SGHRS and YFSETQ. Unmatched junction bases numbered 10, after V lost 0 bases and J lost 1 base. The CDR3 is 18 amino acids. The CDR3 DNA follows: TGCGCCAGCAGCTTGGAAGGAGTAGCGGGGTGGGGCACAGATACGCAGTATTTT. Its translation: CASSLEGVAGWGTDTQYF.

This clone was seen a handful of times. V and J are TRBV7-8 and TRBJ2-7, with 10 bases that match TRBD1. CDR3 length: 15 amino acids. V shed 4 bases and J 5 bases; nucleotides not matched to a gene: 8. Germline CDR1 SGHVS, CDR2 FQNEAQ. The CDR3 coding sequence is TGTGCCAGCAGCTCCAGGGACAGGGGTAGAAACGAGCAGTACTTC. It specifies CASSSRDRGRNEQYF.

CDR3 DNA: TGTGCCAGCAGCCTAGGACAGGATCAAGAGACCCAGTACTTC. This codes for CASSLGQDQETQYF. This chain joins TRBV7-9 and TRBJ2-5; 7 bases align to TRBD1. Germline CDR1 reads SEHNR; CDR2 reads FQNEAQ (reference sequence). The V and J ends lost 5 bases and 2 bases, in that order; junction bases with no gene match: 5. This CDR3 is built from 14 residues.

The J gene is TRBJ2-5, the V gene TRBV7-2; no firm D call. Germline CDR1 reads SGHTA; CDR2 reads FQGNSA. The CDR3 is 13 amino acids. V lost 3 bases, J lost 5 bases, and 10 bases lay in between. As DNA, the CDR3 is TGTGCCAGCAGCTTTTCGTATAGGGAGACCCAGTACTTC. This translates into CASSFSYRETQYF.

The CDR3 coding sequence is TGTGCCAGCAGCTCAGGGACAGGGAATCAGCCCCAGCATTTT. This sequence encodes CASSSGTGNQPQHF. The V gene is TRBV7-9, the J gene TRBJ1-5; 9 bases are a match to TRBD1. V shed 4 bases and J 4 bases; nucleotides not matched to a gene: 2. Germline-derived CDR1 and CDR2 are SEHNR and FQNEAQ (reference sequence). This CDR3 is 14 amino acids long.

The genes are TRBV4-2 and TRBJ2-6; D is undetermined. The CDR3 runs to 17 residues. Trimming took 0 bases from V and 0 from J, leaving 9 bases between them. CDR1 LGHNA and CDR2 YNFKEQ come from the germline V gene. CDR3 nucleotide sequence: TGTGCCAGCAGCCAAGATACCCTAGGCTCTGGGGCCAACGTCCTGACTTTC. It encodes CASSQDTLGSGANVLTF.

The chain couples TRBV5-6 to TRBJ1-1; D is undetermined. The V and J ends lost 2 bases and 8 bases respectively, with 7 bases between them. The CDR3 has 11 residues. Germline CDR1 is SGHDT and CDR2 is YYEEEE. The CDR3 here is CASSFGREAFF. The CDR3 DNA follows: TGTGCCAGCAGCTTCGGCCGGGAAGCTTTCTTT.

The rearrangement links TRBV2 to TRBJ2-7, with 10 nucleotides matching TRBD2. With 2 bases clipped from V and 6 bases from J, the junction kept 7 bases outside the gene matches. Germline V gene data show CDR1 as SNHLY and CDR2 as FYNNEI. This CDR3 is 15 amino acids long. The CDR3 region is CASSERGTSGVEQYF. In DNA form, the CDR3 reads TGTGCCAGCAGTGAAAGGGGTACTAGCGGGGTCGAGCAGTACTTC.

The J gene is TRBJ1-6, the V gene TRBV19; a possible D gene is TRBD1 (5 bases). This CDR3 has 14 residues. V was trimmed by 3 bases and J by 4 bases, leaving 7 bases between them. Germline CDR1 reads LNHDA; CDR2 reads SQIVND (reference sequence). This CDR3 reads CASSIGTYNSPLHF. The CDR3 DNA reads TGTGCCAGTAGTATCGGGACTTATAATTCACCCCTCCACTTT.

This chain links TRBV6-1 with TRBJ1-4; no reliable D call. V lost 4 bases and J 6 bases, leaving 6 bases between the germline ends. The germline CDR1 and CDR2 sequences are MNHNS and SASEGT. The CDR3 contains 12 residues. CDR3 bases: TGTGCCAGCAGTGCCAGACATGAAAAACTGTTTTTT. Its translation is CASSARHEKLFF.

This clone appeared a single time. The chain uses TRBV19 and TRBJ1-1; D gene unclear. Germline lookup yields CDR1 LNHDA and CDR2 SQIVND (reference sequence). Trimming stripped 4 bases from V and 5 bases from J, with 14 bases between. CDR3 length equals 14 residues. The CDR3 DNA sequence: TGTGCCAGTAGTACCCGGTCTTCGGGGACTGAAGCTTTCTTT. This encodes CASSTRSSGTEAFF.

The chain recombines TRBV5-1 with TRBJ1-1, with TRBD1 matching over 11 bases. V was clipped by 3 bases and J by 1 base; unmatched bases: 8. Germline assignment: CDR1 SGHRS and CDR2 YFSETQ. This CDR3 has 17 amino acids. Here the CDR3 DNA reads TGCGCCAGCAGCTCATTGGACAGGGGGCAACGGAACACTGAAGCTTTCTTT. Amino acids: CASSSLDRGQRNTEAFF. Supplemented by reference TRBV5-1 and TRBJ1-1, the full variable domain reads KAGVTQTPRYLIKTRGQQVTLSCSPISGHRSVSWYQQTPGQGLQFLFEYFSETQRNKGNFPGRFSGRQFSNSRSEMNVSTLELGDSALYLCASSSLDRGQRNTEAFFGQGTRLTVV.

This chain connects TRBV19 to TRBJ2-1; D is unclear. Trimming removed 5 bases at V and 8 bases at J, with 7 bases between. Germline assignment: CDR1 LNHDA and CDR2 SQIVND (reference sequence). CDR3 length: 11 amino acids. The DNA of the CDR3 is TGTGCCAGTAGTTTGGTGGATGAGCAGTTCTTC. It encodes CASSLVDEQFF.

The V gene is TRBV13, the J gene TRBJ2-7; 7 nucleotides align to TRBD2. Germline CDR1 and CDR2: PRHDT and FYEKMQ (reference sequence). V dropped 6 bases and J dropped 3; count of bases not matched to a gene: 8. CDR3 length: 14 residues. The CDR3, as DNA: TGTGCCAGCAGTGGGGAGCGGGGCTTCTACGAGCAGTACTTC. Translated: CASSGERGFYEQYF. Full variable domain (missing parts from reference TRBV13 and TRBJ2-7): AAGVIQSPRHLIKEKRETATLKCYPIPRHDTVYWYQQGPGQDPQFLISFYEKMQSDKGSIPDRFSAQQFSDYHSELNMSSLELGDSALYFCASSGERGFYEQYFGPGTRLTVT.

This clone was seen once. For the CDR3, the DNA is TGTGCCAGCAGCTCGCCGGGACAGTTGCACTACGAGCAGTACTTC. This codes for CASSSPGQLHYEQYF. The V and J genes are TRBV7-2 and TRBJ2-7; 7 nucleotides agree with TRBD1. The V gene's germline CDR1 is SGHTA and CDR2 FQGNSA. The CDR3 totals 15 residues. V lost 4 bases to trimming and J lost 3 bases; unmatched junction nucleotides: 9.